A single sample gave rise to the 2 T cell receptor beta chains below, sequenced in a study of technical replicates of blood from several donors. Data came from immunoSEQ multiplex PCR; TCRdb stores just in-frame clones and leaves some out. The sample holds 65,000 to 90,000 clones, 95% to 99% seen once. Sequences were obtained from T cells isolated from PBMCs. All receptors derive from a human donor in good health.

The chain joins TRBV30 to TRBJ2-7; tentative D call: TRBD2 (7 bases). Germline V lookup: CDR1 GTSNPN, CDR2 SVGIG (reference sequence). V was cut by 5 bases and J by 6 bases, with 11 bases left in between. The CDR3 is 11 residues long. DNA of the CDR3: TGTGCCTGGGGAAGGGGGGGCGAGCAGTACTTC. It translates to CAWGRGGEQYF.

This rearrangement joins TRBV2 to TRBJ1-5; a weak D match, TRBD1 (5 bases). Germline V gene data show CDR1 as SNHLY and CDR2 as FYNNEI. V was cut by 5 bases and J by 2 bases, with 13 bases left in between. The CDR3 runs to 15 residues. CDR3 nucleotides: TGTGCCAGCAGTCCTCCAGGGTATGGCAATCAGCCCCAGCATTTT. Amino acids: CASSPPGYGNQPQHF.